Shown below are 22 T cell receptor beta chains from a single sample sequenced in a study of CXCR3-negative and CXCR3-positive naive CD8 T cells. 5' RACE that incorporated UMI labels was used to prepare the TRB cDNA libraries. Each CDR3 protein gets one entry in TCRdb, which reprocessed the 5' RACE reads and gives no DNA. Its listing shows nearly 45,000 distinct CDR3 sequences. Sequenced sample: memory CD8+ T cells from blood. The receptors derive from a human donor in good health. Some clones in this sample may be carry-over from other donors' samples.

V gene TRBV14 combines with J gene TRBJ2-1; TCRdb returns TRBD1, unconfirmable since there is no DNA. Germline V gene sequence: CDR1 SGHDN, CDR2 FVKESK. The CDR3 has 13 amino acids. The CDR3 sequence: CASSSGAYNEQFF.

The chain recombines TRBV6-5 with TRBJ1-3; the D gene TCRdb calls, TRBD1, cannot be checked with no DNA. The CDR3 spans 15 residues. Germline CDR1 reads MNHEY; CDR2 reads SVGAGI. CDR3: CASSSSGTVGNTIYF.

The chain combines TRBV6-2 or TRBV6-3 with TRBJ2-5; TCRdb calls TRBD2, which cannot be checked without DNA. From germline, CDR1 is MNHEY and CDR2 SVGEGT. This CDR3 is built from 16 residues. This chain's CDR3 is CASSPRWGREEETQYF.

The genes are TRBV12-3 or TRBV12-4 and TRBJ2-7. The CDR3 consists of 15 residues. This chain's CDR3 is CASSLEGVSSYEQYF.

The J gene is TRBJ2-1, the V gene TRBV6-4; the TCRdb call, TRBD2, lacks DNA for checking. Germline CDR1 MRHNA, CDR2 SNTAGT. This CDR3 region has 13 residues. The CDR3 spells CASANGGEGEQFF.

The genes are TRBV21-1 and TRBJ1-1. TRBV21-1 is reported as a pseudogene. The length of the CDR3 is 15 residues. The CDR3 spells CASNPPPVGWTEAFF.

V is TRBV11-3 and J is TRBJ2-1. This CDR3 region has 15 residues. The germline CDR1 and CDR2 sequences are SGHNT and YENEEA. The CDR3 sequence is CASSLSASSYNEQFF.

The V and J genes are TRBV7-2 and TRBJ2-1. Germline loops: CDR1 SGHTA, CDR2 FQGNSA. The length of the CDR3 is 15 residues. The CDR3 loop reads CASSLVATANNEQFF.

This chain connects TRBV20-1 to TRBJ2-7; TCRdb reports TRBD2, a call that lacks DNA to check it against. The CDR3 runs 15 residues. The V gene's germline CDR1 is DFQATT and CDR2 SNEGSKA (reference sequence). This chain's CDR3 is CSASDEGLELYEQYF.

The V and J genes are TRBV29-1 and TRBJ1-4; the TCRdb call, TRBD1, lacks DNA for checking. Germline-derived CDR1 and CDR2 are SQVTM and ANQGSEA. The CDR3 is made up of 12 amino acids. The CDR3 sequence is CSASGGYEKLFF. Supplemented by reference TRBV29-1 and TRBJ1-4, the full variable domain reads SAVISQKPSRDICQRGTSLTIQCQVDSQVTMMFWYRQQPGQSLTLIATANQGSEATYESGFVIDKFPISRPNLTFSTLTVSNMSPEDSSIYLCSASGGYEKLFFGSGTQLSVL.

The CDR3 region is CAIRPGTVNTEAFF. This chain uses TRBV10-3 with TRBJ1-1; TCRdb's D gene call, TRBD1, goes unchecked for lack of DNA. The CDR3 spans 14 residues. Germline CDR1 and CDR2: ENHRY and SYGVKD.

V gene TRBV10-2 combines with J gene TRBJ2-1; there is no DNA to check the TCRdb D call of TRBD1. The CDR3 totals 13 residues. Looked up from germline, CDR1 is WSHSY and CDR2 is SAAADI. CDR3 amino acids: CASSPFIGNEQFF.

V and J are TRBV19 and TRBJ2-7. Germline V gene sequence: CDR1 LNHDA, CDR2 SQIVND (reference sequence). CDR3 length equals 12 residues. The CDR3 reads CASSIAGYEQYF.

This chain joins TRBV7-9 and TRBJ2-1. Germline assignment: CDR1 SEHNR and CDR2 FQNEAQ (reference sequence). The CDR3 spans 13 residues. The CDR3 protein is CASSQDQLNEQFF. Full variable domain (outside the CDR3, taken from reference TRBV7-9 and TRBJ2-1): DTGVSQNPRHKITKRGQNVTFRCDPISEHNRLYWYRQTLGQGPEFLTYFQNEAQLEKSRLLSDRFSAERPKGSFSTLEIQRTEQGDSAMYLCASSQDQLNEQFFGPGTRLTVL.

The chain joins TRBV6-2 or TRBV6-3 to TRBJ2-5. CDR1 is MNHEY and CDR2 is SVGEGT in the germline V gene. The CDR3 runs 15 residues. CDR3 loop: CASTLRTDGKETQYF.

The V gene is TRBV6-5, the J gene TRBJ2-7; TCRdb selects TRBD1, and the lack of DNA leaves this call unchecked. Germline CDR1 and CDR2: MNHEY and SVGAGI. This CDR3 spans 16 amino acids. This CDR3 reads CASSPTSTGIPYEQYF.

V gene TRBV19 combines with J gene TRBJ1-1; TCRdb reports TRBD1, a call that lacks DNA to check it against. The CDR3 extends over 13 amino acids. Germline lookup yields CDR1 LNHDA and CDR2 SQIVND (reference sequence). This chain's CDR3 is CASSTTGLTEAFF.

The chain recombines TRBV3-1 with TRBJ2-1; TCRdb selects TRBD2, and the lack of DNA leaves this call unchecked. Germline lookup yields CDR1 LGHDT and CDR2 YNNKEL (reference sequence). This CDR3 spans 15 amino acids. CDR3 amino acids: CASSQGGLAMNEQFF.

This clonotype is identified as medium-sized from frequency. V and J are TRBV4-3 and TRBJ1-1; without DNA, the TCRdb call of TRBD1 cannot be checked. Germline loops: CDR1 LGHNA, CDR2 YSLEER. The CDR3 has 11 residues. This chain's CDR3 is CASSPGTGAFF.

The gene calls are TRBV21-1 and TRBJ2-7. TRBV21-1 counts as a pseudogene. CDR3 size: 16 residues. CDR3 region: CASSNRMQVSPTKQYF.

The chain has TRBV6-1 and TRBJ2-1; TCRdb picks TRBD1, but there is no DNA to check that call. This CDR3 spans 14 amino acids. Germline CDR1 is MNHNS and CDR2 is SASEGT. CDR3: CASSRDGLYNEQFF.

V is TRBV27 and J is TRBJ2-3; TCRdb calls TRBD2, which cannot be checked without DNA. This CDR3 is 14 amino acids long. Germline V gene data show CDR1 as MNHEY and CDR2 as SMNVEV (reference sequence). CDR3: CASSLGLAADTQYF.